This is a list of T cell receptor beta chains from one sample in a study of blood T cell repertoires in COVID-19. The assay was immunoSEQ multiplex PCR, and TCRdb's table has in-frame clones only and misses some. The sample has approximately 92,000 clones, around 84% seen once. Sample: peripheral blood. The source is a man between 65 and 85 years old with active or convalescent COVID-19. CDR3s include the opening cysteine and the closing phenylalanine or tryptophan. The D gene is left open where the match is weak. Expanded clones get a size class; other rows say once, few or many, or leave the size out.

TRBJ2-7 | TRBV3-1/TRBV3-2 | NA | NA | CASSQDASVLYEQYF | TGTGCCAGCAGCCAAGATGCTAGCGTTCTCTACGAGCAGTACTTC
TRBJ2-1 | TRBV6-1 | NA | NA | CASSEGHGRVDEQFF | TGTGCCAGCAGTGAAGGTCACGGTCGGGTGGATGAGCAGTTCTTC
TRBJ1-2 | TRBV3-1/TRBV3-2 | NA | NA | CASSQDFQGRYGYTF | TGTGCCAGCAGCCAAGATTTTCAGGGGCGGTATGGCTACACCTTC
TRBJ1-1 | TRBV19 | NA | NA | CASSQPGNTEAFF | TGTGCCAGTAGTCAACCAGGGAACACTGAAGCTTTCTTT
TRBJ1-3 | TRBV3-1/TRBV3-2 | TRBD1 | NA | CASSFTDRGTGNTIYF | TGTGCCAGCAGCTTTACCGACAGGGGAACTGGAAACACCATATATTTT
TRBJ2-5 | TRBV5-6 | NA | NA | CASSRTGTSRKGTQYF | TGTGCCAGCAGCCGAACCGGGACTTCGCGCAAGGGGACCCAGTACTTC
TRBJ2-1 | TRBV6-2/TRBV6-3 | TRBD2 | NA | CASSFSMTSGGSGASYNEQFF | TGTGCCAGCAGTTTCTCAATGACTAGCGGGGGGAGTGGAGCGTCCTACAATGAGCAGTTCTTC
TRBJ1-2 | TRBV6-5 | TRBD1 | NA | CASKGQGPFGYGYTF | TGTGCCAGCAAGGGACAGGGGCCTTTTGGCTATGGCTACACCTTC
TRBJ1-1 | TRBV7-2 | TRBD1 | NA | CASSRTGSNTEAFF | TGTGCCAGCAGCCGGACAGGCTCGAACACTGAAGCTTTCTTT
TRBJ2-1 | TRBV7-8 | TRBD2 | NA | CASSRSTSGSYNEQFF | TGTGCCAGCAGCCGATCCACTAGCGGCTCCTACAATGAGCAGTTCTTC
TRBJ1-5 | TRBV15 | NA | NA | CATSKGDQPQHF | TGTGCCACCAGCAAAGGGGATCAGCCCCAGCATTTT
TRBJ1-1 | TRBV6-5 | NA | NA | CASSPSRGHTEAFF | TGTGCCAGCAGTCCATCACGGGGTCACACTGAAGCTTTCTTT
TRBJ1-2 | TRBV28 | TRBD1 | NA | CASSPRTGGYGYTF | TGTGCCAGCAGTCCCCGGACAGGGGGGTATGGCTACACCTTC
TRBJ2-7 | TRBV5-1 | NA | once | CASSLESGSEQYF | TGCGCCAGCAGCTTGGAGTCAGGAAGCGAGCAGTACTTC
TRBJ2-2 | TRBV2 | TRBD2 | NA | CASRPGLAGGGTGELFF | TGTGCCAGCAGGCCGGGACTAGCGGGGGGTGGAACCGGGGAGCTGTTTTTT
TRBJ1-2 | TRBV3-1/TRBV3-2 | TRBD1 | NA | CASSLLTGDEGGYTF | TGTGCCAGCAGCCTCCTTACAGGGGATGAAGGGGGCTACACCTTC
TRBJ1-1 | TRBV27 | NA | once | CASSRLDSNWKAEAFF | TGTGCCAGCAGTCGCCTGGACAGTAATTGGAAGGCTGAAGCTTTCTTT
TRBJ1-1 | TRBV30 | NA | NA | CAWRQGLNTEAFF | TGTGCCTGGAGACAGGGCTTGAACACTGAAGCTTTCTTT
TRBJ2-3 | TRBV3-1/TRBV3-2 | NA | few | CASSQGADTQYF | TGTGCCAGCAGCCAGGGGGCGGATACGCAGTATTTT
TRBJ2-1 | TRBV9 | TRBD2 | NA | CASSVAGGLYNEQFF | TGTGCCAGCAGCGTAGCGGGGGGGCTGTACAATGAGCAGTTCTTC
TRBJ1-5 | TRBV5-6 | TRBD1 | NA | CASSSGQAQPQHF | TGTGCCAGCAGCTCCGGACAGGCTCAACCCCAGCATTTT
TRBJ2-1 | TRBV11-2 | NA | NA | CASSRIRQAVDEQFF | TGTGCCAGCAGCCGCATCCGACAGGCCGTGGATGAGCAGTTCTTC
TRBJ2-2 | TRBV9 | NA | once | CASSGTGRVNTGELFF | TGTGCCAGCAGCGGGACGGGCAGGGTGAACACCGGGGAGCTGTTTTTT
TRBJ1-1 | TRBV6-2/TRBV6-3 | TRBD1 | NA | CASSDRDRGVSNTEAFF | TGTGCCAGCAGTGATCGGGACAGGGGGGTATCGAACACTGAAGCTTTCTTT
TRBJ2-1 | TRBV5-1 | TRBD1 | NA | CASSLVRAGTGGLNEQFF | TGCGCCAGCAGCTTGGTACGTGCCGGGACAGGGGGATTAAATGAGCAGTTCTTC